This passage covers 19 T cell receptor beta chains from one sample sequenced in a study of radiotherapy plus CTLA-4 blockade in lung cancer. Produced via immunoSEQ multiplex PCR; TCRdb's table is partial and in-frame only. The sample records approximately 82,000 clones, about 80% being singletons. This specimen was peripheral blood, taken from a patient treated with radiotherapy plus ipilimumab. The receptors were sampled from a human donor with non-small cell lung cancer that progressed on radiotherapy plus ipilimumab.

The chain links TRBV29-1 to TRBJ2-5; D tentatively fits TRBD1 or TRBD2 (5 bases each). The CDR3 has 13 amino acids. V lost 3 bases and J 5 bases, leaving 13 bases between the germline ends. Germline CDR1 reads SQVTM; CDR2 reads ANQGSEA. The CDR3 coding sequence is TGCAGCGTTGACCCGGGGCAGAAGGAGACCCAGTACTTC. Its protein product is CSVDPGQKETQYF.

The V and J genes are TRBV5-1 and TRBJ2-1; 10 bases line up with TRBD2. This CDR3 has 16 residues. V shed 2 bases and J 1 base; nucleotides not matched to a gene: 3. Germline CDR1 and CDR2: SGHRS and YFSETQ. CDR3: CASSFSSGGSYNEQFF. CDR3 nucleotide sequence: TGCGCCAGCAGCTTTTCTAGCGGGGGATCCTACAATGAGCAGTTCTTC.

This clone was detected only a few times. The DNA of the CDR3 is TGTGCCAGCGTCGGTGTTTACACTGAAGCTTTCTTT. Amino acids: CASVGVYTEAFF. The chain has TRBV28 and TRBJ1-1, with unresolved D. The germline CDR1 and CDR2 sequences are MDHEN and SYDVKM. CDR3 length: 12 residues. V lost 8 bases and J lost 3, with 10 bases in between.

The rearrangement uses TRBV11-2 and TRBJ2-3; 10 nucleotides align to TRBD2. In germline, CDR1 is SGHAT, CDR2 FQNNGV. The CDR3 extends over 17 amino acids. V was pared by 4 bases and J by 2 bases, with 9 bases of the junction left unmatched. The CDR3 loop reads CASSSQPGLASTDTQYF. The CDR3, as DNA: TGTGCCAGCAGCTCCCAACCGGGACTAGCGTCCACAGATACGCAGTATTTT.

The chain recombines TRBV11-2 with TRBJ2-3; possibly TRBD1 or TRBD2 for D (5 bases each). Germline V CDR1 and CDR2: SGHAT, FQNNGV. The CDR3 has 15 amino acids. V lost 6 bases and J 1 base, leaving 14 bases between the germline ends. The DNA for the CDR3 is TGTGCCAGCAGTGTCACTCCGGGGCGCACAGATACGCAGTATTTT. Protein: CASSVTPGRTDTQYF.

The rearrangement uses TRBV9 and TRBJ2-1, with 8 positions matching TRBD2. Per the germline V gene, CDR1 is SGDLS and CDR2 is YYNGEE. Trimming cost V 1 base and J 1 base; bases outside gene matches: 4. The CDR3 runs to 16 residues. CDR3 DNA sequence: TGTGCCAGCAGCGTATCTAGCGGGCCATCCTACAATGAGCAGTTCTTC. This gives the protein CASSVSSGPSYNEQFF.

The V gene is TRBV19, the J gene TRBJ1-3; D remains ambiguous. V lost 2 bases, J lost 4 bases, and 18 bases lay in between. The CDR3 extends over 17 amino acids. CDR1 LNHDA and CDR2 SQIVND come from the germline V gene (reference sequence). The CDR3 region is CASSIYPSSVVGNTIYF. CDR3 nucleotides: TGTGCCAGTAGTATATATCCCAGTTCGGTCGTCGGAAACACCATATATTTT. The complete variable domain, with remaining parts taken from reference TRBV19 and TRBJ1-3, reads DGGITQSPKYLFRKEGQNVTLSCEQNLNHDAMYWYRQDPGQGLRLIYYSQIVNDFQKGDIAEGYSVSREKKESFPLTVTSAQKNPTAFYLCASSIYPSSVVGNTIYFGEGSWLTVV.

V usage is TRBV18 and J usage is TRBJ1-1, with a tentative D call TRBD1 (5 bases). Germline CDR1 KGHSH, CDR2 LQKENI. Trimming cost V 5 bases and J 1 base, with 23 bases left between them. This CDR3 has 18 amino acids. Here the CDR3 reads CASSSTGGAPRGNTEAFF. The DNA of the CDR3 is TGTGCCAGCTCATCTACGGGGGGTGCCCCCCGGGGGAACACTGAAGCTTTCTTT.

The count of this clone is one. The chain uses TRBV25-1 and TRBJ2-1; 11 nucleotides match TRBD2. The length of the CDR3 is 16 residues. Germline V gene sequence: CDR1 MGHDK, CDR2 SYGVNS. V shed 5 bases and J 0 bases; nucleotides not matched to a gene: 3. CDR3 sequence: CASSRTSGHSYNEQFF. CDR3 coding DNA: TGTGCCAGCAGTCGGACTAGCGGGCACTCCTACAATGAGCAGTTCTTC.

This clone was recorded only once. The CDR3 sequence: CAWSVPFDPYEQYF. CDR3 bases: TGTGCCTGGAGTGTGCCATTTGACCCCTACGAGCAGTACTTC. The genes are TRBV30 and TRBJ2-7; D not certain. In germline, CDR1 is GTSNPN, CDR2 SVGIG (reference sequence). This CDR3 is 14 amino acids long. V dropped 0 bases and J dropped 2 bases, with 11 bases sitting between them. Together with reference TRBV30 and TRBJ2-7, the CDR3 gives the full variable domain: SQTIHQWPATLVQPVGSPLSLECTVEGTSNPNLYWYRQAAGRGLQLLFYSVGIGQISSEVPQNLSASRPQDRQFILSSKKLLLSDSGFYLCAWSVPFDPYEQYFGPGTRLTVT.

The genes are TRBV5-6 and TRBJ2-3; D possibly uses TRBD1 or TRBD2 (6 bases each). V was shortened by 4 bases and J by 8 bases, with 14 bases between the two germline ends. There are 13 residues in the CDR3. Germline V gene sequence: CDR1 SGHDT, CDR2 YYEEEE. CDR3 in DNA: TGTGCCAGCAGCGTGGGGGCGCGGGGTACGCAGTATTTT. This codes for CASSVGARGTQYF.

The chain carries TRBV5-1 and TRBJ1-2; D is unresolved. The germline CDR1 and CDR2 sequences are SGHRS and YFSETQ. This CDR3 region has 13 residues. Trimming took off 3 bases at V and 0 bases at J, with 6 bases between the two ends. The CDR3 spells CASSSQANYGYTF. Here the CDR3 DNA reads TGCGCCAGCAGCTCCCAGGCTAACTATGGCTACACCTTC.

This chain joins TRBV5-4 and TRBJ2-6, with unresolved D. Trimming shortened V by 0 bases and J by 3 bases, and 7 bases separated the two germline ends. The CDR3 consists of 15 residues. From germline, CDR1 is SGHNT and CDR2 YYREEE (reference sequence). The CDR3 region is CASSLAGSGANVLTF. CDR3 DNA sequence: TGTGCCAGCAGCTTGGCTGGAAGTGGGGCCAACGTCCTGACTTTC.

The chain is built from TRBV30 and TRBJ2-7, with TRBD2 as a possible D gene (7 bases). V lost 8 bases, J lost 3 bases, and 20 bases lay in between. CDR3 size: 14 residues. CDR1 GTSNPN and CDR2 SVGIG come from the germline V gene (reference sequence). CDR3: CARGARGRDYEQYF. The CDR3 nucleotides read TGTGCCCGAGGAGCAAGGGGGAGGGACTACGAGCAGTACTTC.

The rearrangement uses TRBV14 and TRBJ2-3; TRBD1 matches 7 bases. Germline V gives CDR1 SGHDN, CDR2 FVKESK. The CDR3 extends over 16 amino acids. V was pared by 4 bases and J by 1 base, with 8 bases of the junction left unmatched. The CDR3 here is CASSPLTGLGTDTQYF. CDR3 nucleotides: TGTGCCAGCAGCCCGCTGACAGGGTTGGGCACAGATACGCAGTATTTT.

This chain connects TRBV6-5 to TRBJ2-7; D call uncertain. CDR1 and CDR2 (germline): MNHEY, SVGAGI. Trimming took off 5 bases at V and 1 base at J, with 6 bases between the two ends. This CDR3 spans 12 amino acids. The CDR3 reads CASSEVSYEQYF. CDR3 nucleotides: TGTGCCAGCAGTGAAGTGTCCTACGAGCAGTACTTC.

The genes are TRBV21-1 and TRBJ1-5. TRBV21-1 is a pseudogene. The CDR3 extends over 18 amino acids. The CDR3 sequence: CASSEVIWGGNSNQPQHF. Here the CDR3 DNA reads TGTGCCAGCAGTGAAGTTATTTGGGGGGGAAATAGCAATCAGCCCCAGCATTTT.

The rearrangement uses TRBV7-2 and TRBJ1-1; D may be TRBD1 (5 bases). This CDR3 has 11 residues. Looked up from germline, CDR1 is SGHTA and CDR2 is FQGNSA. The CDR3 DNA is TGTGTCTCAGGGAGTCGCACTGAAGCTTTCTTT. This sequence encodes CVSGSRTEAFF.

The table lists this clone with a few counts. The chain links TRBV11-3 to TRBJ2-7, with a possible D match to TRBD2 (6 bases). The V gene lost 5 bases and the J gene lost 9 bases, with 20 bases spanning the gap. The germline gives CDR1 SGHNT, CDR2 YENEEA. The CDR3 is 14 amino acids. The CDR3 DNA reads as TGTGCCAGCAGCCAATCCGGGACTCCCCTAGGGCAGTACTTC. Translating gives CASSQSGTPLGQYF.